The entry below describes one T cell receptor beta chain. Its target antigen remains unknown. Nothing much larger sits one base from this clone, and base qualities are not available. The data were taken from a study of T cell responses to AZD1222 COVID-19 vaccine (dated by TCRdb to the early 2020s). Study-wide context: AZD1222 recipients given second doses at about 4 weeks or at about 12 weeks were pooled, since spike-specific TCR depth and breadth were not found to differ between the two schedules. A total of around 240 trial participants underwent TCR sequencing, of whom under 220 had received two doses of AZD1222 and approximately 26 had received two doses of the MenACWY control vaccine. Trial participants were enrolled by age into 18-55, 56-69 and 70-plus year subgroups, with about 150, 28 and 57 TCR-sequenced participants respectively. Findings and caveats that apply to the study as a whole: The vaccine-associated CD4 TCRs covered the entire spike protein, and the dominant responses fell in regions 160-218 and 743-854. Conclusions about previously exposed vaccinees are limited because only six or seven AZD1222 recipients were SARS-CoV-2 seropositive at baseline. Nearly half of unique spike-specific TCRs reportedly recognized epitopes outside regions mutated in the B.1.351 and B.1.1.7 variants. Because no day 14 peak-response samples were available, the repertoires could be characterized only after the peak T cell response. In the small 56-69-year group, the increase in depth fell short of significance, most likely because of low power. Participants were mostly white British, with more females than males. The authors suggested clonal diversity may have been underestimated. After two AZD1222 doses, spike-specific TCR breadth and depth were significantly higher than at day 0 and than in MenACWY recipients.

The CDR3 regions of human TCRbeta chains were subjected to immunosequencing. In the authors' own workflow: Repertoire TCRs were matched against a reference library of SARS-CoV-2-specific TCRs generated with the MIRA antigen-specificity platform. Breadth meant the fraction of unique TCRs that were SARS-CoV-2-associated, whereas depth meant the fraction of total T cells that were SARS-CoV-2-associated. Using the MIRA data, every spike-specific TCR was mapped to the spike region that the TCR reacted to and assigned to either a CD4 or a CD8 class. Log10-transformed breadth and depth values were compared by one-way ANOVA with Sidak's multiple comparisons tests. TCRdb stores this immuneACCESS table with in-frame sequences only. Part of the clones is absent; in the studies checked, under half of the shortfall reflects unresolved V genes, and no reason is known for the rest. That table is the source of V, J and clone size, and D and trimming were worked out from the DNA. Within this sample are 150,000 to 180,000 clones, with less than 95% of them counted one time only. Around 1.9% of the sample goes to the ten largest clones.

The germline V gene encodes CDR1 MNHEY and CDR2 SMNVEV (reference sequence). The germline ends are 12 bases apart after V is trimmed by 3 bases and J by 0 bases. From its cysteine to its phenylalanine, the CDR3 spans 15 amino acids. The kept DNA is CDR3 alone, 45 bases in frame from the first base. Reading the label with the study, this specimen's time point is: baseline before first vaccination. Vaccinee samples were obtained from the UK trials COV001 and COV002, which included a single-blind randomized controlled phase 2/3 trial of AZD1222 (ChAdOx1 nCoV-19) in healthy adults. For TCRbeta chain sequencing, PBMC samples were collected from trial participants at day 0 and at day 28 after the second dose.

The TCR was taken from an adult in good health. Sequenced material: peripheral blood, taken on day 0 of AZD1222 vaccination. The chain is made from TRBV27 and TRBJ2-7; the D gene is perhaps TRBD1, on 5 matching bases. The nucleotides read TGTGCCAGCAGTTTTTGGGGCCAGAGCTCCTACGAGCAGTACTTC. This translates into CASSFWGQSSYEQYF.